Listed below are T cell receptor beta chains from one sample, sequenced in a study of blood T cell repertoires in COVID-19. TCRdb's copy holds only in-frame clones and misses some; the assay was immunoSEQ multiplex PCR. The sample has roughly 300,000 clones; 65% to 90% are singletons. Sequenced material: peripheral blood. The origin of the receptors is a human donor in a cohort sampled during active COVID-19. The CDR3 runs from the conserved cysteine through the conserved F or W. D genes are given only for firm matches. Expanded clones are given a class, and other clones once, few, many or no size at all.

clone_size	d_call	v_call	j_call	cdr3_nt	cdr3_aa
NA	NA	TRBV28	TRBJ1-2	TGTGCCAGCAGTTTTTCAGGGCCGTATGGCTACACCTTC	CASSFSGPYGYTF
NA	TRBD1	TRBV7-8	TRBJ1-4	TGTGCCAGCAGTTCCTACGCCGGGACAGGGACGATAGGGAATGAAAAACTGTTTTTT	CASSSYAGTGTIGNEKLFF
NA	NA	TRBV6-5	TRBJ2-7	TGTGCCAGCAGTTCCACAGGGTTCTACGAGCAGTACTTC	CASSSTGFYEQYF
NA	NA	TRBV6-2/TRBV6-3	TRBJ1-6	TGTGCCAGCAGTTACTCTTCCCGGGGACTTAATTCACCCCTCCACTTT	CASSYSSRGLNSPLHF
NA	NA	TRBV6-5	TRBJ1-6	TGTGCCAGCAGGTATTCCGGGACAACCCATTCACCCCTCCACTTT	CASRYSGTTHSPLHF
NA	NA	TRBV7-9	TRBJ2-1	TGTGCCAGCAGCCAACCCACTGAGGCGGGGGAGCAGTTCTTC	CASSQPTEAGEQFF
once	NA	TRBV7-2	TRBJ2-7	TGTGCCAGCAGCTTAGGCCAGGGCGACCCCTACGAGCAGTACTTC	CASSLGQGDPYEQYF
few	NA	TRBV25-1	TRBJ1-1	TGTGCCAGCAGTGAATTTAAAAAGACAGAGTCTAACACTGAAGCTTTCTTT	CASSEFKKTESNTEAFF
NA	TRBD2	TRBV3-1/TRBV3-2	TRBJ2-1	TGTGCCAGCAGCCAAGCGGCTAGCGGGGGGGATTACAATGAGCAGTTCTTC	CASSQAASGGDYNEQFF
NA	TRBD1	TRBV6-5	TRBJ2-7	TGTGCCAGCAGTTACGGCAGGGGGTTCTCCTACGAGCAGTACTTC	CASSYGRGFSYEQYF
NA	TRBD2	TRBV3-1/TRBV3-2	TRBJ2-1	TGTGCCAGCAGCCCGGGGGGAAAATACAATGAGCAGTTCTTC	CASSPGGKYNEQFF
NA	NA	TRBV6-4	TRBJ2-3	TGTGCCAGCAGTGTTGGGAGGAGCACAGATACGCAGTATTTT	CASSVGRSTDTQYF
NA	NA	TRBV5-5	TRBJ2-2	TGTGCCAGCAGCTTTACGGGACATCGGACCGGGGAGCTGTTTTTT	CASSFTGHRTGELFF
NA	TRBD1	TRBV5-1	TRBJ2-7	TGCGCCAGCAGCACCGGACAGGGAACAACCTACGAGCAGTACTTC	CASSTGQGTTYEQYF
NA	NA	TRBV5-4	TRBJ2-2	TGTGCCAGCAGCTTTGGGGGCACTAACACCGGGGAGCTGTTTTTT	CASSFGGTNTGELFF
NA	TRBD1	TRBV18	TRBJ1-4	TGTGCCAGCTCCCCCGAGACAGGGGATTTTCCGGGTCGTAATGAAAAACTGTTTTTT	CASSPETGDFPGRNEKLFF
NA	NA	TRBV6-5	TRBJ2-7	TGTGCCAGTAACGAATGGGCCAGGGCGTTATACGAGCAGTACTTC	CASNEWARALYEQYF
NA	TRBD1	TRBV4-2	TRBJ1-1	TGTGCCAGCAGCCAAGGGGGACAGGGGGACGCTGAAGCTTTCTTT	CASSQGGQGDAEAFF
NA	NA	TRBV7-7	TRBJ2-3	TGTGCCAGCAGCTTAGTGATGGGGCCTCCAGATACGCAGTATTTT	CASSLVMGPPDTQYF
NA	NA	TRBV19	TRBJ1-5	TGTGCCAGCAACAAAGGGGCGCATAGCAATCAGCCCCAGCATTTT	CASNKGAHSNQPQHF
NA	NA	TRBV9	TRBJ2-2	TGTGCCACCGGGTCCGCTTCCGGGGAGCTGTTTTTT	CATGSASGELFF
NA	TRBD1	TRBV11-2	TRBJ2-2	TGTGCCAGCAGCTTAGTGACTTTCCGGGACAGGGAGTGGGCCGGGGAGCTGTTTTTT	CASSLVTFRDREWAGELFF
NA	NA	TRBV27	TRBJ2-7	TGTGCCAGCAGAGCGCGAGAAAGCTCCTACGAGCAGTACTTC	CASRARESSYEQYF
NA	TRBD1	TRBV7-2	TRBJ1-1	TGTGCCAGCAGCTTAGGCAGGGGGGCTGAAGCTTTCTTT	CASSLGRGAEAFF
NA	NA	TRBV5-1	TRBJ2-3	TGCGCCAGCAGCTTGGCGGGCCAGGGCCCAGATACGCAGTATTTT	CASSLAGQGPDTQYF
NA	NA	TRBV9	TRBJ1-3	TGTGCCAGCAGCGGGGGGCTTGGAAACACCATATATTTT	CASSGGLGNTIYF
NA	NA	TRBV2	TRBJ1-6	TGTGCCAGCAGTGAGTTTTCCGGGGGTAATTCACCCCTCCACTTT	CASSEFSGGNSPLHF
few	NA	TRBV12-3/TRBV12-4	TRBJ2-2	TGTGCCAGCACCTTTTACACCGGGGAGCTGTTTTTT	CASTFYTGELFF
once	NA	TRBV27	TRBJ2-1	TGTGCCAGCAGTTTATCCCGGGGTCTTGATTGGAATGAGCAGTTCTTC	CASSLSRGLDWNEQFF
NA	NA	TRBV7-9	TRBJ1-4	TGTGCCAGCAGCCCCCAGGGCCTACCTAATGAAAAACTGTTTTTT	CASSPQGLPNEKLFF
NA	NA	TRBV6-4	TRBJ1-5	TGTGCCAGCAGCGACCAGATCAATCAGCCCCAGCATTTT	CASSDQINQPQHF
NA	NA	TRBV7-9	TRBJ1-2	TGTGCCAGCAGCTTAGGGGTTCTTGGGCGCTACACCTTC	CASSLGVLGRYTF
NA	TRBD1	TRBV6-6	TRBJ2-2	TGTGCCAGCAGTCTTGAGGCAGGGGGCGCAAACACCGGGGAGCTGTTTTTT	CASSLEAGGANTGELFF
NA	NA	TRBV7-9	TRBJ1-2	TGTGCCAGCAGCGCGAGCAGGGGATACTATGGCTACACCTTC	CASSASRGYYGYTF
NA	TRBD2	TRBV5-1	TRBJ2-3	TGCGCCAGCAGCTACGGGACTAGCGGGGGGCCGGGCACAGATACGCAGTATTTT	CASSYGTSGGPGTDTQYF
NA	NA	TRBV12-5	TRBJ1-5	TGTGCTAGTGGACTCACAGGAAACCAGCCCCAGCATTTT	CASGLTGNQPQHF
NA	NA	TRBV3-1/TRBV3-2	TRBJ2-7	TGTGCCAGCAGCCATAGGACTAACTACGAGCAGTACTTC	CASSHRTNYEQYF
NA	NA	TRBV6-1	TRBJ1-2	TGTGCCAGCAGTGACCCGGGACAAAGTTATGGCTACACCTTC	CASSDPGQSYGYTF
NA	TRBD2	TRBV2	TRBJ2-3	TGTGCCAGCAGTATTACTAGCGGGGGGTCTAGCACAGATACGCAGTATTTT	CASSITSGGSSTDTQYF
NA	NA	TRBV7-3	TRBJ2-5	TGTGCCAGCAGCCTTAGCGGACAAGAGACCCAGTACTTC	CASSLSGQETQYF
NA	TRBD1	TRBV7-9	TRBJ2-1	TGTGCCAGCAGCCCCGGGACAGTTCCCTACAATGAGCAGTTCTTC	CASSPGTVPYNEQFF
NA	TRBD2	TRBV27	TRBJ2-1	TGTGCCAGCAGTTTCCCCGGCGGGAGCTCCTACAATGAGCAGTTCTTC	CASSFPGGSSYNEQFF
NA	NA	TRBV30	TRBJ1-1	TGTGCCTGGAGTGTACCAGGGGAGGGGAACACTGAAGCTTTCTTT	CAWSVPGEGNTEAFF
NA	NA	TRBV7-2	TRBJ1-5	TGTGCCAGCAGCTTAGACCCGGGTAGAGGACAGCCCCAGCATTTT	CASSLDPGRGQPQHF
NA	TRBD1	TRBV3-1/TRBV3-2	TRBJ1-3	TGTGCCAGCAGGCAGGGACAGCTCTCTGGAAACACCATATATTTT	CASRQGQLSGNTIYF
NA	NA	TRBV5-1	TRBJ1-5	TGCGCCAGCAGCGTAGGGGCCGGATTAAATCAGCCCCAGCATTTT	CASSVGAGLNQPQHF
NA	NA	TRBV30	TRBJ1-2	TGTGCCTGGGGTATGATTTCTTCCGGGGATGGCTACACCTTC	CAWGMISSGDGYTF
few	NA	TRBV5-1	TRBJ1-1	TGCGCCAGCAGCCCCGGGACAGAAGCTTTCTTT	CASSPGTEAFF
NA	NA	TRBV6-5	TRBJ1-1	TGTGCCAGCAGTTACTCGATACAGGGTAACACTGAAGCTTTCTTT	CASSYSIQGNTEAFF
NA	NA	TRBV29-1	TRBJ1-1	TGCAGCGTTGAATCCGGGAACACTGAAGCTTTCTTT	CSVESGNTEAFF
NA	TRBD1	TRBV18	TRBJ1-2	TGTGCCAGCTCGGAGGGACAGGGACGTGGGTACACCTTC	CASSEGQGRGYTF